The rows below give T cell receptor beta chains drawn from one sample of a study of blood T cell repertoires in COVID-19. Some clones are missing from TCRdb's copy, which holds only in-frame ones; the method was immunoSEQ multiplex PCR. The sample records over 200,000 clones, roughly 80% being singletons. Sequences were obtained from peripheral blood. The receptors originated from a woman older than 75 with acute or convalescent COVID-19. The CDR3 runs from the conserved cysteine through the conserved F or W. The order of the fields is clone size, D gene, V gene, J gene, CDR3 DNA, CDR3 protein. D genes are given only for firm matches. The listing skips clone size in some rows; elsewhere it reads once, few, many or a size class.

NA	NA	TRBV27	TRBJ1-4	TGTGCCAGCAGTTTTGGCAGGTTAAATGAAAAACTGTTTTTT	CASSFGRLNEKLFF
NA	NA	TRBV15	TRBJ1-2	TGTGCCACCAGCAGAGATCTCGGGTTAGGCTATGGCTACACCTTC	CATSRDLGLGYGYTF
NA	NA	TRBV28	TRBJ1-3	TGTGCCAGCAGTTTATCAGGGGTCCGCGGAAACACCATATATTTT	CASSLSGVRGNTIYF
NA	NA	TRBV11-2	TRBJ1-1	TGTGCCAGCAGCTTAGAGATACAGGGCACTGAAGCTTTCTTT	CASSLEIQGTEAFF
NA	TRBD2	TRBV9	TRBJ2-3	TGTGCCAGCAGCGCCATAGCGGGGGGGCTCACAGATACGCAGTATTTT	CASSAIAGGLTDTQYF
NA	NA	TRBV14	TRBJ2-2	TGTGCCAGCAGCCCAGGGACAAAAAACACCGGGGAGCTGTTTTTT	CASSPGTKNTGELFF
NA	NA	TRBV3-1/TRBV3-2	TRBJ1-4	TGTGCCAGCAGCCAGGACAGTAATAATGAAAAACTGTTTTTT	CASSQDSNNEKLFF
few	TRBD1	TRBV6-6	TRBJ1-2	TGTGCCAGCAGTTACTCGAATTGGCAAGGGGGCGATGGCTACACCTTC	CASSYSNWQGGDGYTF
NA	NA	TRBV24-1	TRBJ1-1	TGTGCCACCAGTGAAGGAGAGGGCCGAGCTTTCTTT	CATSEGEGRAFF
NA	NA	TRBV27	TRBJ1-2	TGTGCCAGCAGTTTATCTCGCGCGGGTAACTATGGCTACACCTTC	CASSLSRAGNYGYTF
NA	TRBD2	TRBV3-1/TRBV3-2	TRBJ2-1	TGTGCCAGCAGTTCAGTAGCGGGAGCGCCCTACAATGAGCAGTTCTTC	CASSSVAGAPYNEQFF
NA	NA	TRBV10-3	TRBJ1-1	TGTGCCATCACGACAGGAGTGAACACTGAAGCTTTCTTT	CAITTGVNTEAFF
NA	TRBD1	TRBV6-1	TRBJ2-7	TGTGCCAGCAGTGAAGGGGACAGGGGGTACGAGCAGTACTTC	CASSEGDRGYEQYF
NA	NA	TRBV4-1	TRBJ2-3	TGCGCCAGCAGCCAACGACAGGCAGGAACAGATACGCAGTATTTT	CASSQRQAGTDTQYF
NA	NA	TRBV21-1	TRBJ2-7	TGTGCCAGCAGCAAAGCGAGGACTTCCTCCGGGTCCTACGAGCAGTACTTC	CASSKARTSSGSYEQYF
few	NA	TRBV9	TRBJ1-3	TGTGCCAGCAGCGTACGCAGCTCTGGAAACACCATATATTTT	CASSVRSSGNTIYF
few	NA	TRBV7-2	TRBJ1-6	TGTGCCAGCGGCCTACTGGGAGGCTATAATTCACCCCTCCACTTT	CASGLLGGYNSPLHF
NA	TRBD1	TRBV6-5	TRBJ2-7	TGTGCCAGCATGGGCAGGGGGTACGAGCAGTACTTC	CASMGRGYEQYF
few	NA	TRBV24-1	TRBJ2-1	TGTGCCACCAGTGATTTCGGCAATGAGCAGTTCTTC	CATSDFGNEQFF
NA	TRBD1	TRBV5-3	TRBJ1-5	TGTGCCAGAGGATCCGGGACAGGGGTTCAGCCCCAGCATTTT	CARGSGTGVQPQHF
NA	TRBD1	TRBV7-2	TRBJ1-2	TGTGCCAGCAGCATAGACAGGGGGCCCACCTTC	CASSIDRGPTF
once	TRBD1	TRBV7-2	TRBJ2-1	TGTGCCAGCAGCGCCACAGGGGCCTACAATGAGCAGTTCTTC	CASSATGAYNEQFF
NA	TRBD2	TRBV9	TRBJ2-5	TGTGCCAGCAGCGCCAACCCGGGGGGGACGGAGACCCAGTACTTC	CASSANPGGTETQYF
NA	TRBD1	TRBV10-3	TRBJ2-2	TGTGCCATCAGCAGGGACAGCTCGAACACCGGGGAGCTGTTTTTT	CAISRDSSNTGELFF
NA	TRBD2	TRBV28	TRBJ2-7	TGTGCCAGCAGTTTGAGCGGGAGATCCGAGCAGTACTTC	CASSLSGRSEQYF
NA	NA	TRBV11-3	TRBJ2-7	TGTGCCAGCAGCTTAGAGGCCGAGCAGTACTTC	CASSLEAEQYF
NA	TRBD2	TRBV7-2	TRBJ2-3	TGTGCCAGCAGCGGCCTAGGCGGGAGGGCTGTAGATACGCAGTATTTT	CASSGLGGRAVDTQYF
NA	TRBD1	TRBV25-1	TRBJ1-1	TGTGCCAGCAGCCGTCAGTTGACAGGGGGCCTCACTGAAGCTTTCTTT	CASSRQLTGGLTEAFF
once	NA	TRBV20-1	TRBJ2-7	TGCAGTGCTACACACTACGAGCAGTACTTC	CSATHYEQYF
NA	NA	TRBV19	TRBJ1-5	TGTGCCAGTAGCCCAGGGATTAGCAATCAGCCCCAGCATTTT	CASSPGISNQPQHF
NA	NA	TRBV12-5	TRBJ2-4	TGTGCTAGTGGTTTGTCCGTCCAGGGAACCAAAAACATTCAGTACTTC	CASGLSVQGTKNIQYF
NA	NA	TRBV21-1	TRBJ2-5	TGTGCCAGCAGCACCGGGACTAGCGGGGGGGTGCCACAAGAGACCCAGTACTTC	CASSTGTSGGVPQETQYF
NA	TRBD2	TRBV9	TRBJ2-2	TGTGCCAGCAGCGCACCAGGGGCTAGCGGGGGGCTCGCCGGGGAGCTGTTTTTT	CASSAPGASGGLAGELFF
NA	NA	TRBV7-6	TRBJ2-2	TGTGCCAGCAGCTTAGCAGGGGATATTCCCGGGGAGCTGTTTTTT	CASSLAGDIPGELFF
NA	NA	TRBV3-1/TRBV3-2	TRBJ2-1	TGTGCCAGCAGTGAAGATCTAGTACCATCGGGGAATGAGCAGTTCTTC	CASSEDLVPSGNEQFF
NA	TRBD1	TRBV30	TRBJ1-2	TGTGCCTGGGCCAGGGGGCAGGGGGGTGGCTACACCTTC	CAWARGQGGGYTF
few	TRBD2	TRBV11-2	TRBJ2-1	TGTGCCAGCAGCTTAGCGGGGGGGCCGTTAACCTATGAGCAGTTCTTC	CASSLAGGPLTYEQFF
once	NA	TRBV11-2	TRBJ2-3	TGTGCCAGCAGCACAACAGTGATCGGCACAGATACGCAGTATTTT	CASSTTVIGTDTQYF
NA	NA	TRBV7-2	TRBJ1-1	TGTGCCAGCAGCGGCGACGGGTTTGGGGAGACTGAAGCTTTCTTT	CASSGDGFGETEAFF
NA	NA	TRBV5-1	TRBJ1-4	TGCGCCAGCAGCTTCGGCAGGGTAGGCAATGAAAAACTGTTTTTT	CASSFGRVGNEKLFF
NA	TRBD2	TRBV12-3/TRBV12-4	TRBJ2-7	TGTGCCAGCAGGATAGCGGGCGAGCAGTACTTC	CASRIAGEQYF
NA	NA	TRBV7-9	TRBJ1-1	TGTGCCAGCAGCCCCGGACTAGGGGACACTGAAGCTTTCTTT	CASSPGLGDTEAFF
few	NA	TRBV27	TRBJ1-4	TGTGCCAGCAGATTGGTTACGGATGAAAAACTGTTTTTT	CASRLVTDEKLFF
NA	NA	TRBV14	TRBJ1-3	TGTGCCAGCAGCCAACAGGTACCCTCCTCTGGAAACACCATATATTTT	CASSQQVPSSGNTIYF
NA	NA	TRBV7-2	TRBJ2-1	TGTGCCAGCAGCTTCGACTACTACAATGAGCAGTTCTTC	CASSFDYYNEQFF
NA	NA	TRBV10-3	TRBJ2-7	TGTGCCATCAGTGCCGCCTACGAGCAGTACTTC	CAISAAYEQYF
NA	TRBD1	TRBV3-1/TRBV3-2	TRBJ1-2	TGTGCCAGCAGCCCTTGGACAGGGGCCCCCAGGGAATATGGCTACACCTTC	CASSPWTGAPREYGYTF
NA	TRBD1	TRBV9	TRBJ1-5	TGTGCCAGCAGCGTAGCTATCGGACAGGGGGCGGGACAGCCCCAGCATTTT	CASSVAIGQGAGQPQHF
NA	TRBD1	TRBV27	TRBJ2-1	TGTGCCAGCAGTTTATCGGAGACAGGGCACAATGAGCAGTTCTTC	CASSLSETGHNEQFF
NA	TRBD2	TRBV27	TRBJ2-1	TGTGCCAGCAGTCTACTAGCGGCCTACAATGAGCAGTTCTTC	CASSLLAAYNEQFF
NA	NA	TRBV7-2	TRBJ1-5	TGTGCCAGCAGCTTATTAGGGGCCCCCCAGCATTTT	CASSLLGAPQHF